These 30 T cell receptor beta chains came from one sample sequenced in a study of OX40 agonist ivuxolimab in advanced cancers. TCRdb's table, derived via immunoSEQ multiplex PCR, lists solely in-frame clones and lacks some. Of roughly 92,000 clones in the sample, about 84% were seen once. The sample was CD4+ or CD8+ T cells sorted from blood, taken in a trial of the OX40 agonist ivuxolimab. The origin of the receptors is an adult with an advanced solid tumor such as melanoma, head and neck, liver or kidney cancer.

J is TRBJ2-1 and V is TRBV27, with TRBD2 matching over 14 bases. Germline-derived CDR1 and CDR2 are MNHEY and SMNVEV (reference sequence). The V segment lost 1 base and the J segment 10 bases; nucleotides outside the gene matches: 12. The CDR3 length is 18 residues. CDR3 sequence: CASSLLKTGLAGVGEQFF. As DNA, the CDR3 is TGTGCCAGCAGTTTATTAAAGACGGGACTAGCGGGAGTAGGGGAGCAGTTCTTC.

DNA of the CDR3: TGTGCCAGCAGTTACCGAGAGTTGCTGGCGCAGTATTTT. The encoded protein is CASSYRELLAQYF. The genes are TRBV6-6 and TRBJ2-3, with no clear D. Germline V lookup: CDR1 MNHNY, CDR2 SVGAGI (reference sequence). The CDR3 is 13 amino acids. V lost 2 bases and J lost 10, with 13 bases in between.

J is TRBJ1-1 and V is TRBV6-5, with D maybe TRBD1 (5 bases). Germline assignment: CDR1 MNHEY and CDR2 SVGAGI. This CDR3 has 15 amino acids. V lost 4 bases to trimming and J lost 5 bases, with 17 bases between them. The CDR3 region is CASSSTSTRGTEAFF. The CDR3 region has the DNA TGTGCCAGCAGTTCTACGAGCACCCGGGGGACTGAAGCTTTCTTT.

CDR3 in amino acids: CASSHAGTHPEAFF. CDR3 sequence (DNA): TGCGCCAGCAGCCACGCCGGGACACACCCTGAAGCTTTCTTT. This chain links TRBV4-1 with TRBJ1-1, with D perhaps matching TRBD1 (6 bases). The CDR3 covers 14 residues. V lost 3 bases and J 6 bases, leaving 14 bases between the germline ends. The V gene's germline CDR1 is MGHRA and CDR2 YSYEKL.

This clone came up once. The gene calls are TRBV6-1 and TRBJ2-1; the D is unclear. The CDR3 runs to 13 residues. Trimming shortened V by 8 bases and J by 6 bases, and 14 bases separated the two germline ends. The V gene's germline CDR1 is MNHNS and CDR2 SASEGT. In DNA, the CDR3 is TGTGCCAGCGATCGGTTAGTTCCCAATGAGCAGTTCTTC. Amino acid sequence: CASDRLVPNEQFF.

In this sample, this clone turned up once. This rearrangement joins TRBV12-5 to TRBJ2-3; D is ambiguous. Germline V CDR1 and CDR2: LGHNT, FRNRAP. The CDR3 totals 14 residues. The V gene lost 4 bases and the J gene lost 6 bases, with 14 bases spanning the gap. The CDR3 sequence: CASGSGPEGDTQYF. The CDR3 DNA reads as TGTGCTAGTGGTTCCGGTCCCGAAGGGGATACGCAGTATTTT.

The chain couples TRBV2 to TRBJ2-2; TRBD1 agrees at 9 bases. CDR3 size: 16 residues. Germline values: CDR1 SNHLY, CDR2 FYNNEI. V shed 6 bases, J shed 3 bases, and the junction held 8 bases outside the gene matches. CDR3 coding DNA: TGTGCCAGCAGACCCGACAGGGGGGGGGACACCGGGGAGCTGTTTTTT. Translation gives CASRPDRGGDTGELFF.

V and J are TRBV18 and TRBJ1-5, with 8 bases aligning to TRBD1. The junction had 6 bases not matched to a gene; V was cut back by 2 bases and J by 0 bases. The CDR3 has 17 residues. Germline-derived CDR1 and CDR2 are KGHSH and LQKENI. The CDR3 DNA sequence: TGTGCCAGCTCACCAACAGGGGGTGCATATAGCAATCAGCCCCAGCATTTT. It specifies CASSPTGGAYSNQPQHF.

This clone was seen once. V gene TRBV19 combines with J gene TRBJ2-7; perhaps TRBD1 as D (5 bases). Trimming took 1 base from V and 4 from J, leaving 14 bases between them. CDR3 length equals 15 residues. Germline-derived CDR1 and CDR2 are LNHDA and SQIVND (reference sequence). CDR3 in amino acids: CASSIGGQGLYEQYF. The CDR3 region has the DNA TGTGCCAGTAGTATAGGAGGCCAGGGTTTGTACGAGCAGTACTTC.

This clone was recorded a few times. The V and J genes are TRBV9 and TRBJ2-5; 7 bases align to TRBD2. The germline CDR1 and CDR2 sequences are SGDLS and YYNGEE. This CDR3 region has 13 residues. The trim removed 4 bases at V and 6 bases at J, leaving 6 bases unmatched. The CDR3 loop is CASSLGRGQTQYF. In DNA form, the CDR3 reads TGTGCCAGCAGCCTGGGGAGGGGACAGACCCAGTACTTC.

This chain joins TRBV6-5 and TRBJ1-2; weak D call: TRBD1 (6 bases). Germline V lookup: CDR1 MNHEY, CDR2 SVGAGI. This CDR3 is built from 15 residues. The V end lost 0 bases, the J end lost 2 bases, and 10 bases lay between the germline ends. This CDR3 is CASSYSKGGNYGYTF. As DNA, the CDR3 is TGTGCCAGCAGTTACTCGAAAGGGGGAAACTATGGCTACACCTTC.

V gene TRBV18 combines with J gene TRBJ2-3; D may be TRBD2 (7 bases). The CDR3 loop spans 16 amino acids. The V gene lost 6 bases and the J gene lost 1 base, with 17 bases spanning the gap. Germline V gene lookup returns CDR1 KGHSH and CDR2 LQKENI. This CDR3 reads CASSLGAGARTDTQYF. In DNA, the CDR3 is TGTGCCAGCTCCTTGGGGGCGGGGGCCCGCACAGATACGCAGTATTTT.

This CDR3 reads CAISASGTENIQYF. For the CDR3, the DNA is TGTGCCATCAGTGCTTCCGGGACCGAAAACATTCAGTACTTC. The chain is built from TRBV10-3 and TRBJ2-4, with D perhaps assigned TRBD1 or TRBD2 (5 bases each). The V gene's germline CDR1 is ENHRY and CDR2 SYGVKD. This CDR3 has 14 residues. Trimming left V 4 bases short and J 5 bases short, with 12 bases between.

The chain recombines TRBV9 with TRBJ2-1, with 8 bases fitting TRBD2. Germline lookup yields CDR1 SGDLS and CDR2 YYNGEE. V shed 0 bases and J 3 bases; nucleotides not matched to a gene: 5. The CDR3 has 16 residues. CDR3 amino acids: CASSVAAGGLYNEQFF. Here the CDR3 DNA reads TGTGCCAGCAGCGTAGCGGCGGGGGGCCTCTACAATGAGCAGTTCTTC. Supplemented by reference TRBV9 and TRBJ2-1, the full variable domain reads DSGVTQTPKHLITATGQRVTLRCSPRSGDLSVYWYQQSLDQGLQFLIQYYNGEERAKGNILERFSAQQFPDLHSELNLSSLELGDSALYFCASSVAAGGLYNEQFFGPGTRLTVL.

V usage is TRBV18 and J usage is TRBJ2-3, with D unresolved. The CDR3 runs to 12 residues. V dropped 3 bases and J dropped 3 bases, with 4 bases sitting between them. Germline V gives CDR1 KGHSH, CDR2 LQKENI. In DNA form, the CDR3 reads TGTGCCAGCTCACCGAAAACAGATACGCAGTATTTT. Amino acids: CASSPKTDTQYF. The full variable domain, with the rest looked up from reference TRBV18 and TRBJ2-3, is NAGVMQNPRHLVRRRGQEARLRCSPMKGHSHVYWYRQLPEEGLKFMVYLQKENIIDESGMPKERFSAEFPKEGPSILRIQQVVRGDSAAYFCASSPKTDTQYFGPGTRLTVL.

The V call is TRBV19, the J call TRBJ1-1; D unclear. V was shortened by 5 bases and J by 1 base, with 11 bases between the two germline ends. The CDR3 extends over 14 amino acids. CDR1 is LNHDA, CDR2 SQIVND, per germline (reference sequence). The CDR3 spells CASSDPGSNTEAFF. CDR3 DNA sequence: TGTGCCAGTAGTGACCCGGGTTCGAACACTGAAGCTTTCTTT.

V gene TRBV5-4 combines with J gene TRBJ2-2; 7 bases agree with TRBD1. CDR3 length: 18 residues. The V segment lost 0 bases and the J segment 3 bases; nucleotides outside the gene matches: 11. Germline CDR1 and CDR2: SGHNT and YYREEE (reference sequence). The chain's CDR3 is CASSLGSPTGWYTGELFF. DNA of the CDR3: TGTGCCAGCAGCTTGGGGAGCCCGACAGGGTGGTACACCGGGGAGCTGTTTTTT.

CDR3 protein: CASSFLAGNTITDTQYF. DNA of the CDR3: TGTGCCAGCAGCTTTCTCGCGGGGAACACTATCACAGATACGCAGTATTTT. The J gene is TRBJ2-3, the V gene TRBV5-6; a possible D gene is TRBD2 (6 bases). The CDR3 is made up of 17 amino acids. Germline CDR1 is SGHDT and CDR2 is YYEEEE. Trimming removed 2 bases from V and 2 bases from J, with 18 bases in between.

The CDR3 DNA reads as TGTGCCAGCAGTTTATCGATGAACAATGAGCAGTTCTTC. The encoded protein is CASSLSMNNEQFF. J is TRBJ2-1 and V is TRBV27; unclear D gene. The CDR3 runs 13 residues. CDR1 and CDR2 (germline): MNHEY, SMNVEV (reference sequence). V was cut by 0 bases and J by 5 bases, with 5 bases left in between.

The chain joins TRBV5-1 to TRBJ2-7; no clear D. The germline V gene encodes CDR1 SGHRS and CDR2 YFSETQ. CDR3 length equals 12 residues. V lost 4 bases and J lost 4, with 9 bases in between. The CDR3 DNA reads TGCGCCAGCAGCCACGATAAATACGAGCAGTACTTC. Translation gives CASSHDKYEQYF.

This clone has only one observation. The J gene is TRBJ2-3, the V gene TRBV15; 7 bases are a match to TRBD1. Germline V gene lookup returns CDR1 LNHNV and CDR2 YYDKDF (reference sequence). V was pared by 3 bases and J by 3 bases, with 12 bases of the junction left unmatched. This CDR3 is built from 17 residues. The CDR3 loop is CATSREGGDGGTDTQYF. Written as DNA, the CDR3 is TGTGCCACCAGCAGGGAAGGGGGCGATGGTGGGACAGATACGCAGTATTTT. Variable domain in full (rest from reference TRBV15 and TRBJ2-3): DAMVIQNPRYQVTQFGKPVTLSCSQTLNHNVMYWYQQKSSQAPKLLFHYYDKDFNNEADTPDNFQSRRPNTSFCFLDIRSPGLGDTAMYLCATSREGGDGGTDTQYFGPGTRLTVL.

This chain links TRBV7-3 with TRBJ2-5; D is possibly TRBD2 (5 bases). Near its end, the DNA agrees better with TRBJ2-7, so the J call may be wrong. CDR1 and CDR2 from the germline V gene are SGHTA and FQGTGA. This CDR3 has 17 amino acids. CDR3 protein: CASSPWTRARYTYEQYF. The CDR3 bases are TGTGCCAGCAGCCCGTGGACGAGGGCGCGTTATACCTACGAGCAGTACTTC.

J is TRBJ2-6 and V is TRBV10-3; TRBD1 might be the D (6 bases). V lost 10 bases to trimming and J lost 1 base, with 11 bases between them. CDR1 is ENHRY and CDR2 is SYGVKD in the germline V gene. CDR3 length: 14 residues. CDR3 bases: TGTGCCAGCTTAGGGGGATCTGGGGCCAACGTCCTGACTTTC. Translating it yields CASLGGSGANVLTF.

This rearrangement joins TRBV2 to TRBJ1-2; 7 bases fit TRBD1. V trimming: 4 bases; J trimming: 2 bases; junction bases outside the gene matches: 4. The CDR3 is made up of 14 amino acids. CDR1 SNHLY and CDR2 FYNNEI come from the germline V gene. Here the CDR3 DNA reads TGTGCCAGCAGTGGGCAGGGGGACAACTATGGCTACACCTTC. Its translation is CASSGQGDNYGYTF. Looking up the rest from reference TRBV2 and TRBJ1-2 gives the full variable domain: EPEVTQTPSHQVTQMGQEVILRCVPISNHLYFYWYRQILGQKVEFLVSFYNNEISEKSEIFDDQFSVERPDGSNFTLKIRSTKLEDSAMYFCASSGQGDNYGYTFGSGTRLTVV.

Turning to this clone: The limits of the CDR3 on the DNA are not certain, so only TCRdb's listed CDR3 is given. This chain links TRBV5-1 with TRBJ2-7. Germline V gene data show CDR1 as SGHRS and CDR2 as YFSETQ. The CDR3 extends over 14 residues, inclusive of both ends. The CDR3 loop reads CASSLFSGPDEQYF.

The rearrangement joins TRBV6-1 to TRBJ1-5; D remains ambiguous. Per the germline V gene, CDR1 is MNHNS and CDR2 is SASEGT. V was pared by 2 bases and J by 10 bases, with 18 bases between. The CDR3 has 15 residues. Written as DNA, the CDR3 is TGTGCCAGCAGTGAATCGGACCGGCCCACCGGACCCCAGCATTTT. Amino acid sequence: CASSESDRPTGPQHF.

Note on this clone: Other DNA sequences from this sample encode an identical CDR3 as well. The CDR3 sequence: CASSPGTGLYEQYF. CDR3 coding DNA: TGTGCCAGCTCTCCCGGGACAGGGTTGTACGAGCAGTACTTC. The V gene is TRBV18, the J gene TRBJ2-7; 9 nucleotides agree with TRBD1. Per the germline V gene, CDR1 is KGHSH and CDR2 is LQKENI. Germline trimming cut 6 bases from V and 4 bases from J; bases unmatched to any gene: 7. The CDR3 consists of 14 residues.

This rearrangement joins TRBV10-1 to TRBJ2-5; D is possibly TRBD2 (5 bases). The CDR3 totals 12 residues. V was clipped by 3 bases and J by 7 bases, with 9 bases between them. Germline values: CDR1 WNHNN, CDR2 SYGVQD (reference sequence). The DNA of the CDR3 is TGCGCCAGCAGTGACCCCCGGGGGACCCAGTACTTC. As protein: CASSDPRGTQYF.

This chain links TRBV6-1 with TRBJ2-7; possibly TRBD1 for D (6 bases). V was shortened by 3 bases and J by 3 bases, with 15 bases between the two germline ends. From germline, CDR1 is MNHNS and CDR2 SASEGT. The CDR3 runs 15 residues. The CDR3 DNA follows: TGTGCCAGCAGTGAGAGTCCAGGGGTATACTACGAGCAGTACTTC. Translation: CASSESPGVYYEQYF.

This clone has just one count. One end of the junction does not line up with germline, which may come from a read error. The J gene is TRBJ2-3, the V gene TRBV7-8, with D possibly TRBD2 on 5 matching bases. The CDR3 contains 15 residues. Germline lookup yields CDR1 SGHVS and CDR2 FQNEAQ. CDR3 nucleotides: TGTGCCAGCGGCTTGAGGGAGTACGGCACAGATACGCAGTATTTT. It is translated as CASGLREYGTDTQYF.